This T cell receptor (beta chain) stems from a study of OX40 agonist ivuxolimab in advanced cancers. Study as a whole: In this cohort, patients received ivuxolimab, an agonistic anti-OX40 (CD134) antibody.

Per germline, CDR1 SGHVS and CDR2 FNYEAQ. V shed 1 base and J shed 10 bases, with 8 bases lying between them. The CDR3 has 12 residues. Libraries were prepared by immunoSEQ multiplex PCR; TCRdb keeps only in-frame clonotypes and omits some of them. The sample shows about 83,000 clones, around 85% of them seen only once. The receptor was isolated from an adult with an advanced solid tumor such as melanoma, head and neck, liver or kidney cancer. The genes are TRBV7-6 and TRBJ2-1; D is ambiguous. The specimen comprised CD4+ or CD8+ T cells sorted from blood, sampled in a trial of the OX40 agonist ivuxolimab. This chain's CDR3 is CASSLVLAEQFF. In nucleotides, the CDR3 is TGTGCCAGCAGCTTAGTGTTGGCGGAGCAGTTCTTC.